The following is a T cell receptor (beta chain) sequence with its context. Antigen specificity is unknown. The immunoSEQ assay was version 4, run in survey mode. The table came from immunoSEQ multiplex PCR; TCRdb's copy has only in-frame clones and leaves some out. The sample lists around 28,000 clones, roughly 86% occurring once. V lost 6 bases to trimming and J lost 6 bases; unmatched junction nucleotides: 12. This CDR3 contains 16 residues. The germline CDR1 and CDR2 sequences are WSHSY and SAAADI. This record comes from a study of persistence of HIV-infected CD4 T cells. Study in general: Median time on suppressive ART was more than seven years. Findings and caveats of the study: Compared with CD3/CD28-stimulated cells, CMV- and Gag-responding cells showed lower TCRbeta richness.

Lysates of CMV-infected fibroblasts at around 9.1 ug/mL stimulated these cells. Sorted nonresponding memory CD4+ T cells were CD40L-negative, CD69-negative, CD45RO-high. Suppressive ART was started during chronic HIV-1 infection in these adults. For at least 4 years, plasma HIV-1 RNA was undetectable (<50 copies/mL). Source: CD4+ T cells sorted from PBMCs after roughly 17-hour stimulation, taken from a patient who received antiretroviral therapy. This chain joins TRBV10-2 and TRBJ2-1; 9 nucleotides line up with TRBD2. This clonotype was sampled from an adult man with HIV who was CMV-seropositive. CDR3 loop: CASRHRGRGGFNEQFF. CDR3 DNA: TGCGCCAGCAGGCACCGTGGGCGGGGGGGTTTCAATGAGCAGTTCTTC.